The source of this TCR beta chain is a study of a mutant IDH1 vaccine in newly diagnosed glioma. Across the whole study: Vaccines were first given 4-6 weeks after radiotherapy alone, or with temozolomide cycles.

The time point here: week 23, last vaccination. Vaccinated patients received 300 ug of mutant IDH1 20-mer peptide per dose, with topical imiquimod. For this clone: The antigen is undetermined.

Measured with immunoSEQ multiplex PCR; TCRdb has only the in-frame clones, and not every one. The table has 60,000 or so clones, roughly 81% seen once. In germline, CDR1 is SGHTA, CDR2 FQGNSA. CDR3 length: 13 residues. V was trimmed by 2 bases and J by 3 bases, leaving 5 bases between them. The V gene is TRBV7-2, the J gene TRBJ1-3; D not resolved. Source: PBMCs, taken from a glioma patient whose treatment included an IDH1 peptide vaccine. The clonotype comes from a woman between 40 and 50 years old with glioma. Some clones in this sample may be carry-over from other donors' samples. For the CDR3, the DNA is TGTGCCAGCAGCTTATCCGGTGGAAACACCATATATTTT. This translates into CASSLSGGNTIYF.